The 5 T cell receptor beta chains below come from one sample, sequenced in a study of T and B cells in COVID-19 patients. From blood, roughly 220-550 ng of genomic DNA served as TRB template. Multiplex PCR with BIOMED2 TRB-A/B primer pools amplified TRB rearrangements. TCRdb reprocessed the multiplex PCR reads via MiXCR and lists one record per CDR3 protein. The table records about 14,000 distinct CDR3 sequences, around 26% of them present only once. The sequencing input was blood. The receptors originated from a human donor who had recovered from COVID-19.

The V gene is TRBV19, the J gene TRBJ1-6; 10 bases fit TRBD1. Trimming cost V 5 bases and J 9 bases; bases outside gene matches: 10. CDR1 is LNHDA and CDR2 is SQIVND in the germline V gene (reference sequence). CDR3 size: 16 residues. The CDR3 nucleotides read TGTGCCAGTAGTGTCGGACCGGGACAGGGGACTTCACCCCTCCACTTT. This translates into CASSVGPGQGTSPLHF.

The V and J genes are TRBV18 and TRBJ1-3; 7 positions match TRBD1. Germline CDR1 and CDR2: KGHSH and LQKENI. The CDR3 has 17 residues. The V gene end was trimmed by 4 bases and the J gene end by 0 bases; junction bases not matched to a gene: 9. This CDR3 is CASSRNRGLGSGNTIYF. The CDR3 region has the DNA TGTGCCAGCTCACGAAACAGGGGATTGGGCTCTGGAAACACCATATATTTT.

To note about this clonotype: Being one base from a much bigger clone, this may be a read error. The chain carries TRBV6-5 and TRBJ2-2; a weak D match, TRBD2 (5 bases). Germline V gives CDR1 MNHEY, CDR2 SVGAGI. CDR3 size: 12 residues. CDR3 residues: CATSEGTGELFF. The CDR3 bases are TGTGCCACCAGTGAGGGAACCGGGGAGCTGTTTTTT.

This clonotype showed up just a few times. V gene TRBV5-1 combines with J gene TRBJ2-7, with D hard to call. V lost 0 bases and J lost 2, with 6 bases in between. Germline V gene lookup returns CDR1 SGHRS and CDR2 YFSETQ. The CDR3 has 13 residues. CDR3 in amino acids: CASSLDGAYEQYF. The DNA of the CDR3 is TGCGCCAGCAGCTTGGACGGAGCCTACGAGCAGTACTTC.

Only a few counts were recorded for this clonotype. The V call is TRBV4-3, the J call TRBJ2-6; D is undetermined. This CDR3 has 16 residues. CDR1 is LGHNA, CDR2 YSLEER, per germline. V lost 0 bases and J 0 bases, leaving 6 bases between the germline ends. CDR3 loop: CASSQDPISGANVLTF. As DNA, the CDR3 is TGCGCCAGCAGCCAAGATCCGATCTCTGGGGCCAACGTCCTGACTTTC.